The rows below give T cell receptor beta chains drawn from one sample of a study of shared T cell receptors in the human thymus. The repertoire was sequenced with immunoSEQ multiplex PCR; TCRdb's copy has only in-frame clones and lacks some. This sample has some 660,000 clones, with around 87% found just once. This same sample was also part of a study on human thymus T cells.

Specimen: thymocytes. These receptors came from a boy in the first two years of life with a congenital heart defect. Both conserved end residues are part of each CDR3. A D gene is named only where the DNA matches it firmly. Rows may omit the clone size; those that give it use once, few, many or a size class.

d_call	v_call	clone_size	j_call	cdr3_nt	cdr3_aa
TRBD1	TRBV27	.	TRBJ1-2	TGTGCCAGCAGGTTTAAGAATCCGGCAGGGGGCAACTATGGCTACACCTTC	CASRFKNPAGGNYGYTF
TRBD2	TRBV11-3	.	TRBJ2-7	TGTGCCAGCAGCTTATGTCTAGCGGGGAGTATAATTTACGAGCAGTACTTC	CASSLCLAGSIIYEQYF
TRBD2	TRBV29-1	.	TRBJ2-1	TGCAGCGTTCCCACAATTCGGGAGGGACGTCCGAACTCCTACAATGAGCAGTTCTTC	CSVPTIREGRPNSYNEQFF
TRBD1	TRBV5-8	few	TRBJ1-6	TGTGCCAGCAGCTTCATGGGACAGGGGGCTTGTCCTAATTCACCCCTCCACTTT	CASSFMGQGACPNSPLHF
TRBD2	TRBV4-3	.	TRBJ2-7	TGCGCCAGCAGCCAGACTAGCGGGGGAGACTACGAGCAGTACTTC	CASSQTSGGDYEQYF
.	TRBV14	.	TRBJ1-4	TGTGCCAGCAGCCACGGGGGGAGCTACGAAAAACTGTTTTTT	CASSHGGSYEKLFF
.	TRBV11-2	.	TRBJ2-2	TGTGCCAGCAGCTATGGGGACACTTCCGTCGGGGAGCTGTTTTTT	CASSYGDTSVGELFF
.	TRBV21-1	.	TRBJ2-1	TGTGCCAGCACCACCTCTTCGAACTTCCGGGACTACAATGAGCAGTTCTTC	CASTTSSNFRDYNEQFF
TRBD1	TRBV5-1	.	TRBJ2-2	TGCGCCAGCAGCTTGGGACAGGGAAACACCGGGGAGCTGTTTTTT	CASSLGQGNTGELFF
TRBD1	TRBV30	.	TRBJ1-5	TGTGCCTGGAGTGGGGACAGGGGTATTGGTGGGCCCCAGCATTTT	CAWSGDRGIGGPQHF
.	TRBV4-2	.	TRBJ1-2	TGTGCCAGCAGCCAAGAATTGGGAGTTCAGGGCTACACCTTC	CASSQELGVQGYTF
TRBD1	TRBV4-1	.	TRBJ1-1	TGCGCCAGCAGCCACGATCAACCGATCAGGACAGGGTCCCCTGAAGCTTTCTTT	CASSHDQPIRTGSPEAFF
.	TRBV18	few	TRBJ2-7	TGTGCCAGCTCACCGGGAGGACCACTCTACGAGCAGTACTTC	CASSPGGPLYEQYF
TRBD1	TRBV19	few	TRBJ1-5	TGTGCCAGTAGTATGAAAGGGGGCTTTCTCTATAGCAATCAGCCCCAGCATTTT	CASSMKGGFLYSNQPQHF
.	TRBV28	.	TRBJ2-3	TGTGCCAGCAGTCTGACTAGTGGCACAGATACGCAGTATTTT	CASSLTSGTDTQYF
TRBD1	TRBV6-5	.	TRBJ1-2	TGTGCCAGCAGTTACCGGGACAGGGGCAACTATGGCTACACCTTC	CASSYRDRGNYGYTF
TRBD1	TRBV9	.	TRBJ2-3	TGTGCCAGCAGCTTCTCCCAAGGGGGCGGACGCACAGATACGCAGTATTTT	CASSFSQGGGRTDTQYF
.	TRBV4-3	.	TRBJ2-1	TGCGCCAGCAGCCAAGATCACAGGGAAAATGAGCAGTTCTTC	CASSQDHRENEQFF
.	TRBV28	.	TRBJ2-6	TGTGCCAGCAGTTTGGACAGTGCGGGGGCGTTTACCCCTTACTCCTCTGGGGCCAACGTCCTGACTTTC	CASSLDSAGAFTPYSSGANVLTF
.	TRBV5-1	.	TRBJ1-2	TGCGCCAGCAGCTTGCCGGCCGAGACCGACTCGTATGGCTACACCTTC	CASSLPAETDSYGYTF
.	TRBV28	.	TRBJ1-1	TGTGCCAGCAGTTTCAGCGCGGGCGCTGAAGCTTTCTTT	CASSFSAGAEAFF
TRBD2	TRBV25-1	.	TRBJ2-3	TGTGCCAGCAGTGATCGGGACTACCGAGCCCTAACAGATACGCAGTATTTT	CASSDRDYRALTDTQYF
.	TRBV7-2	.	TRBJ1-5	TGTGCCAGCAGCTTGACAGGACTCAATCAGCCCCAGCATTTT	CASSLTGLNQPQHF
.	TRBV4-2	.	TRBJ1-6	TGTGCCAGCAGCCAAGATATTCGGGGAGTCAATTCACCCCTCCACTTT	CASSQDIRGVNSPLHF
TRBD1	TRBV28	.	TRBJ1-5	TGTGCCAGCAGTTTGTTACAGGGGGCAAATCAGCCCCAGCATTTT	CASSLLQGANQPQHF
TRBD2	TRBV5-4	.	TRBJ2-5	TGTGCCAGCAGCTCACTAGCGGGAGGTAGAGAGACCCAGTACTTC	CASSSLAGGRETQYF
TRBD2	TRBV18	.	TRBJ2-3	TGTGCCAGCTCATGGAGCGGGGGTTCGATCTACACAGATACGCAGTATTTT	CASSWSGGSIYTDTQYF
TRBD1	TRBV5-4	.	TRBJ2-5	TGTGCCAGCAGCCTCGGGACAGCCCAAGAGACCCAGTACTTC	CASSLGTAQETQYF
TRBD1	TRBV16	.	TRBJ2-7	TGTGCCAGCAGCCAATGCCTATCGACAGGGGATATGGACGAGCAGTACTTC	CASSQCLSTGDMDEQYF
TRBD2	TRBV7-9	.	TRBJ2-1	TGTGCCAGCAGCTCTGGTCTAGCGGGAGGAAATGAGCAGTTCTTC	CASSSGLAGGNEQFF
TRBD1	TRBV4-3	.	TRBJ1-4	TGCGCCAGCAGCCAATTTCCCCGAGACAGGGGCGGAAATGAAAAACTGTTTTTT	CASSQFPRDRGGNEKLFF
.	TRBV12-5	few	TRBJ2-3	TGTGCTAGTGGTTGGGTTCTGGATGCGGCGGGGCGCACAGATACGCAGTATTTT	CASGWVLDAAGRTDTQYF
.	TRBV11-2	.	TRBJ1-2	TGTGCCAGCAGCTTATTGGCCCTCCCGGACAGAAACTATGGCTACACCTTC	CASSLLALPDRNYGYTF
.	TRBV20-1	few	TRBJ1-4	TGCAGTGCTCCTAAATACTCTCAACTGTTTTTT	CSAPKYSQLFF
.	TRBV4-2	.	TRBJ1-1	TGTGCCAGCAGCCTAAACCACAGGGAGGGAAACACTGAAGCTTTCTTT	CASSLNHREGNTEAFF
.	TRBV11-2	.	TRBJ1-2	TGTGCCAGCAGCGGTAGCCTCGGACAGCTTTTAATGGACTATGGCTACACCTTC	CASSGSLGQLLMDYGYTF
.	TRBV6-6	.	TRBJ1-4	TGTGCCAGCAGTCAGGCGGGGCTTCGGGAACTGTTTTTT	CASSQAGLRELFF
.	TRBV11-2	.	TRBJ2-7	TGTGCCAGCAGCGAAGAGGAGGGACGGGGCGCATCCTACGAGCAGTACTTC	CASSEEEGRGASYEQYF
.	TRBV19	.	TRBJ1-6	TGTGCCAGTAGTATTGGGGGCAACGATCCTTACGAGAGCTCCTATAATTCACCCCTCCACTTT	CASSIGGNDPYESSYNSPLHF
.	TRBV20-1	.	TRBJ2-7	TGCAGTGCTCCGAGACAGGACGAGCAGTACTTC	CSAPRQDEQYF
.	TRBV27	.	TRBJ1-1	TGTGCCAGCAGTTCGAGGATCCGGAACACTGAAGCTTTCTTT	CASSSRIRNTEAFF
.	TRBV7-9	.	TRBJ1-4	TGTGCCAGCGGTCCTCAGGAAAATGAAAAACTGTTTTTT	CASGPQENEKLFF
TRBD1	TRBV27	.	TRBJ2-1	TGTGCCAGCACAACGGGACAGGGGGACGACAATGAGCAGTTCTTC	CASTTGQGDDNEQFF
TRBD1	TRBV11-2	.	TRBJ2-2	TGTGCCAGCAGCCCCCCGGGCGCGGGACAGGGGGCCCCCGGGGAGCTGTTTTTT	CASSPPGAGQGAPGELFF
TRBD1	TRBV6-6	.	TRBJ2-2	TGTGCCAGCAGTCACCGGGACAGGGAGACCGGGGAGCTGTTTTTT	CASSHRDRETGELFF
.	TRBV6-4	.	TRBJ1-1	TGTGCCAGCAGTGAGGAGGTGAACACTGAAGCTTTCTTT	CASSEEVNTEAFF
.	TRBV5-5	.	TRBJ1-5	TGTGCCAGCAGCTTGGGCCAGGGTAGCAATCAGCCCCAGCATTTT	CASSLGQGSNQPQHF
TRBD1	TRBV7-9	.	TRBJ1-5	TGTGCCAGCAGTTACGGGACAGGAAAAAATCAGCCCCAGCATTTT	CASSYGTGKNQPQHF
.	TRBV19	.	TRBJ1-1	TGTGCCAGTAGTCCGTCAGTGAACACTGAAGCTTTCTTT	CASSPSVNTEAFF
.	TRBV7-8	.	TRBJ2-1	TGTGCCAGCAGCTTACACAGGGTGGAGCAGTTCTTC	CASSLHRVEQFF
TRBD2	TRBV4-3	.	TRBJ2-1	TGCGCCAGCAGCCAAGATAGGTGGGGGGGTAGCGGGGGCCTTTACAATGAGCAGTTCTTC	CASSQDRWGGSGGLYNEQFF
.	TRBV12-1	.	TRBJ1-5	TGTGCCAGCAGCTTTTCCGCTCCCAGGTTCGGCAATCAGCCCCAGCATTTT	CASSFSAPRFGNQPQHF
.	TRBV5-1	.	TRBJ1-1	TGCGCCAGCAGCCCGGGTCCAGAAGGGCAGGGTGGGACTGAAGCTTTCTTT	CASSPGPEGQGGTEAFF
TRBD1	TRBV9	once	TRBJ1-1	TGTGCCAGCAGCGTGGTCGGACAGGGGGTCGGGACGAACACTGAAGCTTTCTTT	CASSVVGQGVGTNTEAFF
TRBD2	TRBV28	.	TRBJ2-2	TGTGCCAGCAGTTTTGAGCGGGAGGGCCATACCGGGGAGCTGTTTTTT	CASSFEREGHTGELFF
.	TRBV29-1	once	TRBJ1-4	TGCAGCGTTGGGCACCCTAATGAAAAACTGTTTTTT	CSVGHPNEKLFF
.	TRBV23-1	.	TRBJ1-2	TGCGCCGGGTACAAGAGGGACTATGGCTACACCTTC	CAGYKRDYGYTF